This T cell receptor beta chain was sequenced for a study of blood T cell repertoires in COVID-19. At the level of the study: The cDNA or gDNA used as material had been derived from T cells, B-cell-depleted T cells, or PBMCs.

The V and J ends lost 4 bases and 0 bases respectively, with 10 bases between them. Looked up from germline, CDR1 is SEHNR and CDR2 is FQNEAQ (reference sequence). This CDR3 region has 15 residues. Authors' processing steps: Amplification of reference gene primers provided the estimated nucleated cell counts. Here immunoSEQ multiplex PCR was the method, and the copy in TCRdb shows in-frame clones only, minus some. That table is the source of V, J and clone size, and D and trimming were worked out from the DNA. The sample yields about 190,000 clones, around 91% seen once. The sequenced sample was peripheral blood. The clonotype was recovered from a man aged 50 to 59 with acute or convalescent COVID-19. V gene TRBV7-9 combines with J gene TRBJ2-1; possibly TRBD1 for D (6 bases). The CDR3 bases are TGTGCCAGCAGCTGGACAGAGAGCTCCTACAATGAGCAGTTCTTC. It yields the protein CASSWTESSYNEQFF.